The 26 T cell receptor beta chains presented below share a single source sample, sequenced in a study of technical replicates of blood from a handful of donors. Here immunoSEQ multiplex PCR was the method, and the copy in TCRdb shows in-frame clones only, minus some. The table records about 50,000 clones, around 96% of them present only once. The sample taken for sequencing was T cells isolated from PBMCs. These receptors came from a human donor in good health.

The chain joins TRBV6-1 to TRBJ1-1; D gene uncertain. Deletions cut 2 bases from V and 8 bases from J, with 6 bases between. Germline values: CDR1 MNHNS, CDR2 SASEGT. This CDR3 is built from 11 residues. In nucleotides, the CDR3 is TGTGCCAGCAGTGAACGGAGGGAAGCTTTCTTT. Translating it yields CASSERREAFF.

The CDR3 DNA follows: TGTGCCAGCAGTTATTCAGGGGGCACAGATACGCAGTATTTT. Its protein is CASSYSGGTDTQYF. The genes are TRBV6-5 and TRBJ2-3; D is perhaps TRBD1 (6 bases). The V and J ends lost 3 bases and 1 base respectively, with 8 bases between them. The CDR3 has 14 residues. Germline CDR1 is MNHEY and CDR2 is SVGAGI.

A single count supports this clone. The J gene is TRBJ2-7, the V gene TRBV27; 10 bases line up with TRBD2. The CDR3 is 16 amino acids. Germline V gene lookup returns CDR1 MNHEY and CDR2 SMNVEV (reference sequence). Unmatched junction bases numbered 9, after V lost 4 bases and J lost 3 bases. CDR3 amino acids: CASSYGSAGGNYEQYF. For the CDR3, the DNA is TGTGCCAGCAGTTATGGGTCAGCGGGAGGGAACTACGAGCAGTACTTC.

The chain combines TRBV9 with TRBJ2-7; TRBD1 might be the D (6 bases). The germline V and J ends were trimmed by 2 bases and 7 bases, with 16 bases remaining between them. Germline loops: CDR1 SGDLS, CDR2 YYNGEE. The length of the CDR3 is 14 residues. CDR3 nucleotide sequence: TGTGCCAGCAGCGTGCACAGGGACACGAGGGAGCAGTACTTC. It specifies CASSVHRDTREQYF.

The chain recombines TRBV14 with TRBJ2-7; 8 nucleotides match TRBD1. Germline trimming cut 4 bases from V and 9 bases from J; bases unmatched to any gene: 17. Germline CDR1 is SGHDN and CDR2 is FVKESK. CDR3 length: 16 residues. CDR3 region: CASSPASRGRGDGQYF. In DNA, the CDR3 is TGTGCCAGCAGCCCGGCGTCCAGGGGGCGAGGAGACGGGCAGTACTTC.

This clone was detected only once. The chain combines TRBV6-6 with TRBJ2-1; TRBD1 might be the D (6 bases). The V end lost 6 bases, the J end lost 4 bases, and 16 bases lay between the germline ends. The CDR3 is made up of 15 amino acids. Germline V CDR1 and CDR2: MNHNY, SVGAGI (reference sequence). This CDR3 is CASSLGGPEYNEQFF. The DNA for the CDR3 is TGTGCCAGCAGCCTAGGGGGTCCGGAGTACAATGAGCAGTTCTTC.

The chain links TRBV4-1 to TRBJ2-4; D gene unclear. Germline CDR1 reads MGHRA; CDR2 reads YSYEKL. This CDR3 spans 15 amino acids. V was clipped by 0 bases and J by 6 bases, with 12 bases between them. The CDR3 sequence: CASSQDEGGGNIQYF. DNA of the CDR3: TGCGCCAGCAGCCAAGATGAAGGCGGTGGAAACATTCAGTACTTC.

This sequence joins TRBV29-1 and TRBJ2-2; 7 bases align to TRBD1. V lost 7 bases to trimming and J lost 5 bases; unmatched junction nucleotides: 7. The CDR3 is made up of 13 amino acids. Germline CDR1 SQVTM, CDR2 ANQGSEA. The DNA for the CDR3 is TGCAGCGGGAACAGGGGTGGGACCGGGGAGCTGTTTTTT. Translation: CSGNRGGTGELFF.

The gene calls are TRBV28 and TRBJ2-7; weak D call: TRBD2 (6 bases). Trimming stripped 5 bases from V and 0 bases from J, with 17 bases between. The CDR3 consists of 16 residues. Looked up from germline, CDR1 is MDHEN and CDR2 is SYDVKM. The CDR3, as DNA: TGTGCCAGCAGTGGGGGACTCGGGTCGAGCTCCTACGAGCAGTACTTC. It specifies CASSGGLGSSSYEQYF.

The chain combines TRBV28 with TRBJ1-2; D call uncertain. Trimming removed 5 bases from V and 2 bases from J, with 15 bases in between. There are 15 residues in the CDR3. CDR1 and CDR2 (germline): MDHEN, SYDVKM. As DNA, the CDR3 is TGTGCCAGCAGTGACCAAAGGGAGAAGAACTATGGCTACACCTTC. Translation gives CASSDQREKNYGYTF.

The rearrangement uses TRBV9 and TRBJ2-7; the match to TRBD2 covers 11 bases. V lost 0 bases and J lost 4; bases outside the gene matches: 9. The germline V gene encodes CDR1 SGDLS and CDR2 YYNGEE. CDR3 size: 17 residues. The CDR3, as DNA: TGTGCCAGCAGCGTAGGTGAGACTAGCGGGATCGGTTACGAGCAGTACTTC. This translates into CASSVGETSGIGYEQYF. Supplemented by reference TRBV9 and TRBJ2-7, the full variable domain reads DSGVTQTPKHLITATGQRVTLRCSPRSGDLSVYWYQQSLDQGLQFLIQYYNGEERAKGNILERFSAQQFPDLHSELNLSSLELGDSALYFCASSVGETSGIGYEQYFGPGTRLTVT.

The chain recombines TRBV29-1 with TRBJ2-1, with TRBD1 matching 7 bases. V was pared by 3 bases and J by 6 bases, with 11 bases of the junction left unmatched. CDR3 length: 15 residues. CDR1 is SQVTM and CDR2 is ANQGSEA in the germline V gene. In DNA form, the CDR3 reads TGCAGCGTTGACTTAGGCGACAGGGAAGGCAATGAGCAGTTCTTC. This encodes CSVDLGDREGNEQFF.

The rearrangement links TRBV7-9 to TRBJ1-1; possibly TRBD1 for D (6 bases). This CDR3 region has 12 residues. Trimming removed 6 bases at V and 4 bases at J, with 9 bases between. Germline V gives CDR1 SEHNR, CDR2 FQNEAQ (reference sequence). The DNA for the CDR3 is TGTGCCAGCAGTCAAGGGGGCACTGAAGCTTTCTTT. Its protein is CASSQGGTEAFF. The whole variable domain, remainder taken from reference TRBV7-9 and TRBJ1-1, is DTGVSQNPRHKITKRGQNVTFRCDPISEHNRLYWYRQTLGQGPEFLTYFQNEAQLEKSRLLSDRFSAERPKGSFSTLEIQRTEQGDSAMYLCASSQGGTEAFFGQGTRLTVV.

The CDR3 nucleotides are TGTGCCAGCAGTTTATCAAAGGCTAGCTCCTACAATGAGCAGTTCTTC. Translated: CASSLSKASSYNEQFF. The chain carries TRBV27 and TRBJ2-1; D unresolved. Germline V gene lookup returns CDR1 MNHEY and CDR2 SMNVEV (reference sequence). The CDR3 has 16 residues. Trimming left V 0 bases short and J 0 bases short, with 9 bases between.

V and J are TRBV5-1 and TRBJ1-2, with 8 bases matching TRBD1. V shed 0 bases and J 0 bases; nucleotides not matched to a gene: 7. Per germline, CDR1 SGHRS and CDR2 YFSETQ. This CDR3 spans 17 amino acids. The CDR3 here is CASSLVGRGPANYGYTF. CDR3 DNA: TGCGCCAGCAGCTTGGTAGGCAGGGGGCCAGCTAACTATGGCTACACCTTC.

The gene calls are TRBV29-1 and TRBJ2-7; D perhaps matches TRBD2 (6 bases). This CDR3 is 14 amino acids long. From germline, CDR1 is SQVTM and CDR2 ANQGSEA. Between the trimmed V and J ends, which lost 5 bases and 0 bases, there was a span of 14 bases. The CDR3 bases are TGCAGCGTTCTCGGACTAAATGGCTCCTACGAGCAGTACTTC. This gives the protein CSVLGLNGSYEQYF.

The gene calls are TRBV27 and TRBJ2-4, with a possible D match to TRBD1 (6 bases). From germline, CDR1 is MNHEY and CDR2 SMNVEV (reference sequence). V was clipped by 4 bases and J by 1 base, with 11 bases between them. The CDR3 covers 15 residues. The CDR3 DNA follows: TGTGCCAGCAGTTCCACAGGGTTTGCCAAAAACATTCAGTACTTC. It codes for CASSSTGFAKNIQYF.

The genes are TRBV13 and TRBJ1-1, with 7 bases identical to TRBD1. This CDR3 is 15 amino acids long. Germline CDR1 and CDR2: PRHDT and FYEKMQ (reference sequence). Trimming at V came to 1 base and at J to 6 bases, leaving 8 bases not matched to a gene. The CDR3 protein is CASSLVTGEIPEAFF. The CDR3 nucleotides read TGTGCCAGCAGCTTAGTAACAGGGGAAATCCCTGAAGCTTTCTTT.

This rearrangement joins TRBV2 to TRBJ2-1; the D is unclear. The CDR3 contains 16 residues. Germline values: CDR1 SNHLY, CDR2 FYNNEI. The CDR3: CATAADHGSSYNEQFF. CDR3 coding DNA: TGTGCTACCGCGGCCGACCACGGTAGCTCCTACAATGAGCAGTTCTTC. Variable domain in full (rest from reference TRBV2 and TRBJ2-1): EPEVTQTPSHQVTQMGQEVILRCVPISNHLYFYWYRQILGQKVEFLVSFYNNEISEKSEIFDDQFSVERPDGSNFTLKIRSTKLEDSAMYFCATAADHGSSYNEQFFGPGTRLTVL.

V gene TRBV2 combines with J gene TRBJ2-7, with D possibly TRBD2 on 6 matching bases. The germline V and J ends were trimmed by 1 base and 4 bases, with 11 bases remaining between them. This CDR3 comprises 14 residues. Germline V gene lookup returns CDR1 SNHLY and CDR2 FYNNEI. This chain's CDR3 is CASSEGAGPYEQYF. The CDR3, as DNA: TGTGCCAGCAGTGAAGGGGCGGGACCTTACGAGCAGTACTTC.

The rearrangement uses TRBV2 and TRBJ2-7; TRBD2 aligns across 11 bases. Looked up from germline, CDR1 is SNHLY and CDR2 is FYNNEI. With V trimmed by 6 bases and J by 2 bases, 6 bases remained unmatched. The CDR3 has 15 residues. The DNA of the CDR3 is TGTGCCAGCAGAGCCGGGACTAGCGGAACCTACGAGCAGTACTTC. It specifies CASRAGTSGTYEQYF.

V gene TRBV28 combines with J gene TRBJ1-5, with 9 bases that match TRBD1. Per the germline V gene, CDR1 is MDHEN and CDR2 is SYDVKM. The CDR3 covers 14 residues. J gave up 5 bases and V 6 bases, and 5 bases lay outside the gene matches. DNA of the CDR3: TGTGCCAGCAGCCCCGGACAGGGGCATCAGCCCCAGCATTTT. Translation: CASSPGQGHQPQHF.

This rearrangement joins TRBV30 to TRBJ1-2; D is unresolved. This CDR3 has 11 residues. Germline V CDR1 and CDR2: GTSNPN, SVGIG (reference sequence). Trimming removed 4 bases from V and 6 bases from J, with 9 bases in between. The CDR3 nucleotides are TGTGCCTGGACAGGAGGAGATGGCTACACCTTC. It yields the protein CAWTGGDGYTF. Filled out from reference TRBV30 and TRBJ1-2, the complete variable domain reads SQTIHQWPATLVQPVGSPLSLECTVEGTSNPNLYWYRQAAGRGLQLLFYSVGIGQISSEVPQNLSASRPQDRQFILSSKKLLLSDSGFYLCAWTGGDGYTFGSGTRLTVV.

The rearrangement uses TRBV29-1 and TRBJ1-1; 9 positions agree with TRBD1. The germline V gene has CDR1 SQVTM and CDR2 ANQGSEA. This CDR3 is 13 amino acids long. J was trimmed by 1 base and V by 7 bases; bases with no gene match: 4. The CDR3, as DNA: TGCAGCGCTCTGACAGGGGGGAACACTGAAGCTTTCTTT. It encodes CSALTGGNTEAFF.

The chain recombines TRBV7-8 with TRBJ2-1; 7 bases match TRBD2. V trimming: 8 bases; J trimming: 6 bases; junction bases outside the gene matches: 7. This CDR3 has 13 amino acids. Germline lookup yields CDR1 SGHVS and CDR2 FQNEAQ. This chain's CDR3 is CASGLAAFNEQFF. Here the CDR3 DNA reads TGTGCCAGCGGGCTAGCGGCCTTCAATGAGCAGTTCTTC.

This clone was seen a single time. The chain links TRBV27 to TRBJ2-5; the D gene is possibly TRBD2 (5 bases). V shed 7 bases and J shed 4 bases, with 10 bases lying between them. This CDR3 comprises 12 residues. Germline V gene data show CDR1 as MNHEY and CDR2 as SMNVEV (reference sequence). Here the CDR3 reads CASMASPETQYF. The CDR3 DNA is TGTGCCAGCATGGCTAGCCCAGAGACCCAGTACTTC.